This TCR beta chain was profiled in a study of beta chain features in type 1 diabetes. Looking at the study overall: No patient-donor differences in age, gender, total cells or subset yield.

Every bit of the isolated RNA underwent reverse transcription, so sequencing read expressed TCRB transcripts. Assay used: immunoSEQ multiplex PCR; TCRdb lists only in-frame clones, some missing. Found here are some 360,000 clones, around 10% of them singletons; the top ten hold roughly 0.54%. Study conclusions and caveats: The study found moderately but significantly shorter TCRB CDR3s in all four CD4+ subsets of Type 1 diabetes patients.

The CDR3 totals 12 residues. The germline V and J ends were trimmed by 4 bases and 2 bases, with 8 bases remaining between them. CDR1 is GTSNPN, CDR2 SVGIG, per germline (reference sequence). Sorted populations were all over 98% pure. On this clone: Its antigen remains unidentified.

This clonotype originated in a man between 25 and 39 years old with type 1 diabetes. The specimen was central memory CD4+ T cells from blood. The chain is built from TRBV30 and TRBJ1-2; no reliable D call. The DNA of the CDR3 is TGTGCCTGGATGGATTTCAACTATGGCTACACCTTC. It is translated as CAWMDFNYGYTF.